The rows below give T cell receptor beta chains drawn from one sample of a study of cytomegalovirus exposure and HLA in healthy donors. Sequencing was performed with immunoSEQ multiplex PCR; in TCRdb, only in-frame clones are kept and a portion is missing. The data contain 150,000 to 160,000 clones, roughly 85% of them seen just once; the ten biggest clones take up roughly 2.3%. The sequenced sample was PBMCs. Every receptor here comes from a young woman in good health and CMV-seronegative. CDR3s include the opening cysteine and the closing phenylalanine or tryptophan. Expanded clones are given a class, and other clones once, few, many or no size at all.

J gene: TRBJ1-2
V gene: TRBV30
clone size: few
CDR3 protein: CAWRTGVANYGYTF

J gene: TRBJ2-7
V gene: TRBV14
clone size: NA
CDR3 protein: CASSLASGRDRGEQYF

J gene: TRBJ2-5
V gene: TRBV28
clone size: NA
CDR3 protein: CASSIGIGPSAISVETQYF

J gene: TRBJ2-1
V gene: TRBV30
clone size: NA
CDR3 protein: CAWVGGGILSYNEQFF

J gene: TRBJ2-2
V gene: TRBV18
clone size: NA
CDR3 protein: CASSPRTGPNTGELFF

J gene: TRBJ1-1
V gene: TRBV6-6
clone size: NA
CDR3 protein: CASSSSSAATEAFF

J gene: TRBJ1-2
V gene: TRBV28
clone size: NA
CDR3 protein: CASSLTPLGGDRYTF

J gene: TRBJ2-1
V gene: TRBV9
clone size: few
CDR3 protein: CASSVAGTGRVEQFF

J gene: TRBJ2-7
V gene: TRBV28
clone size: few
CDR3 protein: CASILAGGEQYF

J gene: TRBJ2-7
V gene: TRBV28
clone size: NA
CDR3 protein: CATHGLAGSYEQYF

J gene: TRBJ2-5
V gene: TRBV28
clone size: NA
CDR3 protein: CASSPGDSQETQYF

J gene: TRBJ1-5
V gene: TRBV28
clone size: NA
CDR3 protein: CASSPPALRPQHF

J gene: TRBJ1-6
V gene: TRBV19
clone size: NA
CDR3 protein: CASSTDREGNSPLHF